This record covers a single TCR beta chain. The sample is drawn from a study of blood T cell repertoires in COVID-19. Study-wide context: Nucleic acid was either cDNA or gDNA, and it came from T cells, B-cell-depleted T cells, or PBMCs.

Researchers sorted participants into cohorts using their self-reported clinical history. In the study's own analysis: Nucleated cell number was recorded as an estimate derived from reference gene primer amplification. Assay used: immunoSEQ multiplex PCR; TCRdb lists only in-frame clones, some missing. D and trimming were read from the DNA, whereas the V and J calls and clone size are those reported in that table. This table holds 200,000 to 250,000 clones, about nine tenths found once. CDR1 is MNHEY, CDR2 SVGAGI, per germline. Between the trimmed V and J ends, which lost 11 bases and 1 base, there was a span of 14 bases. This CDR3 is built from 13 residues.

The TCR was taken from a woman aged 25 to 39 with acute COVID-19. Sequencing input: PBMCs or T cells enriched from blood (not recorded which). The chain combines TRBV6-5 with TRBJ2-5; D is possibly TRBD1 (6 bases). The CDR3 DNA sequence: TGTGCCTCAGGAGAGGGGGTCCAAGAGACCCAGTACTTC. This encodes CASGEGVQETQYF.